Below are 24 T cell receptor beta chains sequenced from a single sample in a study of blood T cell repertoires in COVID-19 (TCRdb year 2020). The library was generated by the immunoSEQ multiplex PCR assay. Sourced from immuneACCESS, this table was stored by TCRdb with only in-frame sequences that have V and J called. A share of the clones is absent; for the studies checked, an unresolved V gene accounts for under half, and the remainder has no known explanation. The sample table holds around 93,000 clones, of which roughly 87% were seen once. The top ten clonotypes cover 6.5% to 8% of the sample. The sample was peripheral blood. The receptors were sampled from a man aged 18 to 29 with COVID-19, enrolled during active disease.

CDR3 bases: TGTGCCAGCAGTGACAGGGGTTACTCCTACGAGCAGTACTTC. Protein sequence: CASSDRGYSYEQYF. The chain has TRBV2 and TRBJ2-7, with a possible D match to TRBD1 (6 bases). Between the trimmed V and J ends, which lost 3 bases and 0 bases, there was a span of 9 bases. The CDR3 extends over 14 amino acids. The germline V gene has CDR1 SNHLY and CDR2 FYNNEI.

The rearrangement uses TRBV11-3 and TRBJ2-7; 8 nucleotides agree with TRBD2. Germline loops: CDR1 SGHNT, CDR2 YENEEA. The CDR3 runs to 17 residues. V lost 1 base to trimming and J lost 7 bases; unmatched junction nucleotides: 15. CDR3 residues: CASSLVFRTSRPPEQYF. Here the CDR3 DNA reads TGTGCCAGCAGCTTAGTCTTCCGGACTAGCAGGCCTCCGGAGCAGTACTTC.

This chain joins TRBV6-6 and TRBJ1-6; 9 nucleotides line up with TRBD1. The V and J ends lost 6 bases and 9 bases, in that order; junction bases with no gene match: 3. The CDR3 spans 13 residues. CDR1 and CDR2 (germline): MNHNY, SVGAGI (reference sequence). The CDR3 is CASRDRGGSPLHF. CDR3 coding DNA: TGTGCCAGCAGGGACAGGGGAGGTTCACCCCTCCACTTT.

The chain joins TRBV19 to TRBJ2-7; D perhaps matches TRBD2 (5 bases). In germline, CDR1 is LNHDA, CDR2 SQIVND (reference sequence). Trimming took off 0 bases at V and 0 bases at J, with 15 bases between the two ends. This CDR3 is built from 17 residues. The CDR3 sequence is CASSIEVRSGSSYEQYF. The CDR3 DNA reads TGTGCCAGTAGTATAGAGGTCCGGAGTGGGAGCTCCTACGAGCAGTACTTC.

The V call is TRBV7-9, the J call TRBJ2-1; 10 nucleotides agree with TRBD2. Germline V gives CDR1 SEHNR, CDR2 FQNEAQ (reference sequence). The V segment lost 1 base and the J segment 8 bases; nucleotides outside the gene matches: 8. The CDR3 has 16 amino acids. The CDR3, as DNA: TGTGCCAGCAGCTTAGATCTAGCGGGAGATATGGATGAGCAGTTCTTC. Translating gives CASSLDLAGDMDEQFF.

The chain uses TRBV19 and TRBJ1-1, with D maybe TRBD1 (6 bases). This CDR3 spans 14 amino acids. Deletions cut 3 bases from V and 7 bases from J, with 15 bases between. Germline lookup yields CDR1 LNHDA and CDR2 SQIVND (reference sequence). The CDR3 DNA reads as TGTGCCAGTAGTATCGAAATCCGACAGGTTGAAGCTTTCTTT. This translates into CASSIEIRQVEAFF.

This chain joins TRBV6-5 and TRBJ2-7; D perhaps matches TRBD2 (6 bases). With 8 bases removed from V and 3 bases from J, the gap between germline ends came to 14 bases. Germline CDR1 MNHEY, CDR2 SVGAGI. This CDR3 is 13 amino acids long. CDR3 DNA sequence: TGTGCCAGCGGGCTTAGCGGAAACTACGAGCAGTACTTC. As protein: CASGLSGNYEQYF.

The chain uses TRBV12-5 and TRBJ1-2; a possible D gene is TRBD1 (6 bases). The CDR3 contains 14 residues. CDR1 and CDR2 from the germline V gene are LGHNT and FRNRAP. Deletions cut 0 bases from V and 8 bases from J, with 13 bases between. CDR3 in amino acids: CASGLVGTTEGYTF. The CDR3 coding sequence is TGTGCTAGTGGTTTGGTCGGGACAACGGAGGGCTACACCTTC.

The V gene is TRBV6-5, the J gene TRBJ1-5; the match to TRBD1 covers 10 bases. There are 14 residues in the CDR3. Germline V gene data show CDR1 as MNHEY and CDR2 as SVGAGI. J gave up 4 bases and V 4 bases, and 1 base lay outside the gene matches. The CDR3 protein is CASSWTGGNQPQHF. In DNA, the CDR3 is TGTGCCAGCAGTTGGACAGGGGGAAATCAGCCCCAGCATTTT.

CDR3 coding DNA: TGTGCCAGCTCTCAAACTAGCACAGATACGCAGTATTTT. Residues: CASSQTSTDTQYF. The chain combines TRBV18 with TRBJ2-3; unclear D gene. Trimming removed 6 bases at V and 0 bases at J, with 7 bases between. Germline values: CDR1 KGHSH, CDR2 LQKENI. The CDR3 is made up of 13 amino acids.

The gene calls are TRBV6-5 and TRBJ1-2; TRBD1 agrees at 7 bases. Germline CDR1 reads MNHEY; CDR2 reads SVGAGI. After removal of 5 bases from V and 4 bases from J, the junction contained 10 bases not matched to a gene. The CDR3 totals 15 residues. CDR3 amino acids: CASSPGTGQVYGYTF. In DNA, the CDR3 is TGTGCCAGCAGTCCCGGGACCGGACAGGTCTATGGCTACACCTTC.

The chain combines TRBV6-5 with TRBJ1-3; D gene uncertain. CDR3 length: 15 residues. Germline lookup yields CDR1 MNHEY and CDR2 SVGAGI. V was cut by 4 bases and J by 1 base, with 11 bases left in between. Here the CDR3 DNA reads TGTGCCAGCAGTTCCCCGGCGGGTTCTGGAAACACCATATATTTT. It yields the protein CASSSPAGSGNTIYF.

This chain joins TRBV19 and TRBJ1-2; D remains ambiguous. This CDR3 has 14 residues. CDR1 LNHDA and CDR2 SQIVND come from the germline V gene (reference sequence). V lost 3 bases to trimming and J lost 3 bases, with 11 bases between them. The CDR3 here is CASSIGPGYYGYTF. CDR3 bases: TGTGCCAGTAGTATCGGACCGGGGTACTATGGCTACACCTTC.

The V and J genes are TRBV28 and TRBJ2-7; TRBD2 might be the D (6 bases). The CDR3 sequence is 15 residues long. Germline assignment: CDR1 MDHEN and CDR2 SYDVKM. V lost 8 bases to trimming and J lost 0 bases, with 17 bases between them. CDR3 region: CASAVQRAYSYEQYF. CDR3 nucleotides: TGTGCCAGCGCTGTGCAGCGGGCTTACTCCTACGAGCAGTACTTC.

The chain couples TRBV7-2 to TRBJ1-6, with D perhaps TRBD1 (5 bases). Between the trimmed V and J ends, which lost 1 base and 7 bases, there was a span of 8 bases. Germline CDR1 and CDR2: SGHTA and FQGNSA. The CDR3 runs 14 residues. CDR3 nucleotide sequence: TGTGCCAGCAGCTTAGAGGGGTCCAATTCACCCCTCCACTTT. This sequence encodes CASSLEGSNSPLHF.

On this clone: Within the sample, other DNA sequences also encode this same CDR3. The chain uses TRBV2 and TRBJ1-2; 7 bases align to TRBD1. CDR1 SNHLY and CDR2 FYNNEI come from the germline V gene. With 6 bases clipped from V and 2 bases from J, the junction kept 3 bases outside the gene matches. This CDR3 has 13 residues. CDR3 amino acids: CASSEQGNYGYTF. CDR3 nucleotides: TGTGCCAGCAGCGAACAGGGGAACTATGGCTACACCTTC.

The rearrangement links TRBV12-3 or TRBV12-4 to TRBJ2-3; no definite D call. The length of the CDR3 is 12 residues. V was cut by 6 bases and J by 2 bases, with 6 bases left in between. CDR3 sequence (DNA): TGTGCCAGCAGCCGTTCCACAGATACGCAGTATTTT. This gives the protein CASSRSTDTQYF.

The chain has TRBV7-9 and TRBJ1-6; weak D call: TRBD1 (5 bases). V lost 6 bases and J lost 7, with 13 bases in between. Germline lookup yields CDR1 SEHNR and CDR2 FQNEAQ (reference sequence). This CDR3 has 14 amino acids. The chain's CDR3 is CASRSGGENSPLHF. CDR3 sequence (DNA): TGTGCCAGCAGATCGGGAGGGGAGAATTCACCCCTCCACTTT.

The chain carries TRBV3-1 (or the pseudogene TRBV3-2) and TRBJ2-5, with D unclear. Per germline, CDR1 LGHDT and CDR2 YNNKEL (reference sequence). V shed 0 bases and J shed 0 bases, with 8 bases lying between them. The CDR3 sequence is 15 residues long. The DNA of the CDR3 is TGTGCCAGCAGCCAAGAGGCCCTTTACCAAGAGACCCAGTACTTC. Translation gives CASSQEALYQETQYF.

V gene TRBV28 combines with J gene TRBJ1-5, with D perhaps TRBD1 (5 bases). Per germline, CDR1 MDHEN and CDR2 SYDVKM. V shed 5 bases and J shed 0 bases, with 8 bases lying between them. This CDR3 has 14 amino acids. In nucleotides, the CDR3 is TGTGCCAGCAGTAGCAGGGTTAGCAATCAGCCCCAGCATTTT. Its translation is CASSSRVSNQPQHF.

The chain joins TRBV27 to TRBJ1-6, with D unresolved. The ends were cut back, 2 bases at V and 7 bases at J, with 6 bases in the middle. Germline lookup yields CDR1 MNHEY and CDR2 SMNVEV (reference sequence). The length of the CDR3 is 13 residues. CDR3 coding DNA: TGTGCCAGCAGTTTACGGGTAAATTCACCCCTCCACTTT. Translation: CASSLRVNSPLHF.

This chain uses TRBV5-1 with TRBJ1-5; a weak D match, TRBD1 (6 bases). The CDR3 length is 13 residues. The V end lost 1 base, the J end lost 8 bases, and 10 bases lay between the germline ends. Germline V gene data show CDR1 as SGHRS and CDR2 as YFSETQ. The chain's CDR3 is CASSLTGREPQHF. CDR3 nucleotides: TGCGCCAGCAGCTTGACAGGGAGGGAGCCCCAGCATTTT.

This sequence joins TRBV15 and TRBJ1-2; D may be TRBD1 (5 bases). Germline loops: CDR1 LNHNV, CDR2 YYDKDF (reference sequence). V was clipped by 1 base and J by 8 bases, with 17 bases between them. The CDR3 runs to 15 residues. CDR3 sequence: CATSRATTEFIGYTF. The CDR3 DNA is TGTGCCACCAGCAGAGCTACGACAGAGTTTATCGGCTACACCTTC.

This chain's CDR3 is CASSLKGLGTGVHEQFF. The CDR3 DNA reads TGTGCCAGCAGTTTAAAGGGACTCGGGACAGGGGTCCATGAGCAGTTCTTC. The gene calls are TRBV27 and TRBJ2-1; 10 bases are a match to TRBD1. Germline values: CDR1 MNHEY, CDR2 SMNVEV (reference sequence). V lost 2 bases and J lost 8; bases outside the gene matches: 12. The CDR3 contains 17 residues.